This T cell receptor beta chain emerged from a study of OX40 agonist ivuxolimab in advanced cancers. Study summary: Patients were around 83% male with ages about 20 to 79, mean about 65.

The assay was immunoSEQ multiplex PCR, and TCRdb's table has in-frame clones only and misses some. This sample has 98,000 or so clones, with 89% found just once. CDR1 and CDR2 from the germline V gene are SGDLS and YYNGEE. The CDR3 totals 13 residues. Between the trimmed V and J ends, which lost 0 bases and 5 bases, there was a span of 7 bases. The chain carries TRBV9 and TRBJ2-3; possibly TRBD1 for D (6 bases). Material: CD4+ or CD8+ T cells sorted from blood, obtained in a trial of the OX40 agonist ivuxolimab. This TCR derives from an adult with an advanced solid tumor such as melanoma, head and neck, liver or kidney cancer. The CDR3 DNA is TGTGCCAGCAGCGTAGGGGGGCAAGATACGCAGTATTTT. This sequence encodes CASSVGGQDTQYF.